This T cell receptor beta chain is drawn from a study of T cell responses to AZD1222 COVID-19 vaccine. Comments on this clone: Its specificity is unknown.

The germline V and J ends were trimmed by 1 base and 2 bases, with 12 bases remaining between them. This CDR3 has 16 residues. Germline V gene data show CDR1 as SEHNR and CDR2 as FQNEAQ (reference sequence). Study findings and constraints: In the spike-specific TCR repertoire, nearly half reportedly target unmutated variant regions. White British donors predominated, females outnumbered males, and clonal diversity was possibly underestimated. The repertoires were collected only after the peak T cell response. Just five or six AZD1222 recipients tested seropositive at baseline.

Produced via immunoSEQ multiplex PCR; TCRdb's table is partial and in-frame only. The table has roughly 200,000 clones, 85% to 95% seen once. The V call is TRBV7-9, the J call TRBJ1-5; D remains ambiguous. The sample consisted of peripheral blood, taken 28 days after the second dose of the MenACWY control vaccine. The sequence was collected from an adult who received the MenACWY meningococcal vaccine as a control. As DNA, the CDR3 is TGTGCCAGCAGCTTAGTGTCTGGGAGTGGCAATCAGCCCCAGCATTTT. Protein sequence: CASSLVSGSGNQPQHF.